The entry below gives a single T cell receptor (beta chain) sequence along with its context. Sequencing was performed with immunoSEQ multiplex PCR; in TCRdb, only in-frame clones are kept and a portion is missing. The data show about 180,000 clones, with 87% seen just once and around 6.1% held by the top ten. The data are from a study of Ad26.COV2.S vaccination and SARS-CoV-2 variants. The material sequenced was peripheral blood, taken after recovery from COVID-19. The sequence derives from a human donor who had recovered from COVID-19.

This CDR3 is CATSRESEGQGQYF. The CDR3 DNA sequence: TGTGCCACCAGCAGAGAATCCGAGGGTCAGGGGCAGTATTTT. The chain has TRBV15 and TRBJ2-3; tentatively, D is TRBD1 or TRBD2 (5 bases each). This CDR3 has 14 amino acids. Germline V gene lookup returns CDR1 LNHNV and CDR2 YYDKDF (reference sequence). Trimming cost V 0 bases and J 11 bases, with 15 bases left between them.